The 16 T cell receptor beta chains presented below share a single source sample, sequenced in a study of T cell changes during pregnancy in multiple sclerosis. The method was immunoSEQ multiplex PCR; TCRdb's version includes in-frame clones alone and lacks a portion of them. Of about 60,000 clones in the sample, about 91% were seen once. This specimen was peripheral blood, taken before pregnancy. The receptor set was obtained from a female donor with multiple sclerosis, enrolled in a pregnancy study.

The chain employs TRBV10-3 and TRBJ1-1, with D possibly matching TRBD1 (5 bases). The V and J ends lost 0 bases and 5 bases respectively, with 13 bases between them. The germline V gene encodes CDR1 ENHRY and CDR2 SYGVKD. The CDR3 runs 15 residues. In nucleotides, the CDR3 is TGTGCCATCAGTGAGTCGACGGGGGGAGGAACTGAAGCTTTCTTT. This gives the protein CAISESTGGGTEAFF.

This clone was detected only once. This chain joins TRBV5-6 and TRBJ1-2; D unresolved. CDR1 is SGHDT, CDR2 YYEEEE, per germline. The V gene lost 1 base and the J gene lost 9 bases, with 10 bases spanning the gap. The CDR3 is 12 residues long. CDR3 bases: TGTGCCAGCAGCTTGACAGAGTATCGCTACACCTTC. It yields the protein CASSLTEYRYTF.

The chain joins TRBV2 to TRBJ1-6; 7 nucleotides line up with TRBD1. CDR1 is SNHLY and CDR2 is FYNNEI in the germline V gene. V lost 6 bases and J lost 7; bases outside the gene matches: 9. The CDR3 has 15 amino acids. As DNA, the CDR3 is TGTGCCAGCAGGCCACAGGGGACGATGAATTCACCCCTCCACTTT. Translated, it gives CASRPQGTMNSPLHF.

The chain's CDR3 is CASSIVQGSGANVLTF. In DNA, the CDR3 is TGTGCCAGTAGTATCGTGCAGGGCTCTGGGGCCAACGTCCTGACTTTC. The chain combines TRBV19 with TRBJ2-6, with a possible D match to TRBD1 (5 bases). The V end was cut by 3 bases, the J end by 0 bases, with 9 bases between. The CDR3 has 16 amino acids. Per germline, CDR1 LNHDA and CDR2 SQIVND (reference sequence).

This chain connects TRBV7-3 to TRBJ2-2; 8 bases fit TRBD2. The CDR3 length is 14 residues. The V segment lost 5 bases and the J segment 3 bases; nucleotides outside the gene matches: 2. The germline CDR1 and CDR2 sequences are SGHTA and FQGTGA. CDR3 region: CASSIGGDTGELFF. The DNA for the CDR3 is TGTGCCAGCAGCATCGGGGGGGACACCGGGGAGCTGTTTTTT. Full variable domain (rest looked up from reference TRBV7-3 and TRBJ2-2): GAGVSQTPSNKVTEKGKYVELRCDPISGHTALYWYRQSLGQGPEFLIYFQGTGAADDSGLPNDRFFAVRPEGSVSTLKIQRTERGDSAVYLCASSIGGDTGELFFGEGSRLTVL.

J is TRBJ2-7 and V is TRBV4-1; 8 nucleotides match TRBD1. Germline CDR1 is MGHRA and CDR2 is YSYEKL. The CDR3 has 15 amino acids. J lost 5 bases, V lost 4 bases, and 10 bases had no gene match. For the CDR3, the DNA is TGCGCCAGCAGCCGTACTCCAGGGGGCGCGAACGAGCAGTACTTC. Protein sequence: CASSRTPGGANEQYF.

This sequence joins TRBV9 and TRBJ1-3, with D unclear. Looked up from germline, CDR1 is SGDLS and CDR2 is YYNGEE. Trimming stripped 0 bases from V and 2 bases from J, with 6 bases between. The CDR3 has 14 residues. The CDR3 protein is CASSVGSAGNTIYF. In DNA, the CDR3 is TGTGCCAGCAGCGTAGGTTCGGCTGGAAACACCATATATTTT.

The chain recombines TRBV10-2 with TRBJ1-2, with D uncertain. The CDR3 extends over 14 amino acids. The V end was cut by 0 bases, the J end by 7 bases, with 12 bases between. Germline V lookup: CDR1 WSHSY, CDR2 SAAADI. CDR3 bases: TGCGCCAGCAGTGAGTCCAGCCTTGGGAGTGGCTACACCTTC. It yields the protein CASSESSLGSGYTF.

The genes are TRBV2 and TRBJ1-2; D is possibly TRBD1 (6 bases). The CDR3 is made up of 13 amino acids. In germline, CDR1 is SNHLY, CDR2 FYNNEI. V was pared by 11 bases and J by 0 bases, with 13 bases between. The CDR3: CAGGQLANYGYTF. The CDR3 nucleotides read TGTGCCGGCGGACAGTTAGCTAACTATGGCTACACCTTC.

This clone showed up just once. The rearrangement uses TRBV10-3 and TRBJ2-1; 7 positions agree with TRBD2. The ends lost 4 bases at V and 9 bases at J; junction bases unmatched: 9. Germline assignment: CDR1 ENHRY and CDR2 SYGVKD. The CDR3 is 14 amino acids. CDR3 DNA: TGTGCCATCAGTGGCCGGGACTATACCCGTGAGCAGTTCTTC. This codes for CAISGRDYTREQFF.

V usage is TRBV10-2 and J usage is TRBJ2-1, with D tentatively TRBD1 (6 bases). V was cut by 7 bases and J by 6 bases, with 16 bases left in between. Germline loops: CDR1 WSHSY, CDR2 SAAADI. This CDR3 is 14 amino acids long. For the CDR3, the DNA is TGCGCCAGCACGTCAGGGGTAAAGGGCAATGAGCAGTTCTTC. Translation: CASTSGVKGNEQFF.

The chain's CDR3 is CASSIGPRGNTEAFF. CDR3 sequence (DNA): TGTGCCAGCAGTATCGGGCCTAGGGGGAACACTGAAGCTTTCTTT. The chain is built from TRBV6-6 and TRBJ1-1; D possibly corresponds to TRBD1 (5 bases). The CDR3 is 15 amino acids. Per germline, CDR1 MNHNY and CDR2 SVGAGI (reference sequence). V lost 5 bases and J lost 1, with 14 bases in between.

V and J are TRBV6-5 and TRBJ2-1; 9 bases line up with TRBD2. This CDR3 contains 15 residues. J lost 9 bases, V lost 2 bases, and 8 bases had no gene match. Germline V gene lookup returns CDR1 MNHEY and CDR2 SVGAGI. For the CDR3, the DNA is TGTGCCAGCAGTTACGAGGCGGGGGGGCCGCGTGAGCAGTTCTTC. Protein sequence: CASSYEAGGPREQFF.

V and J are TRBV4-3 and TRBJ2-6, with D unresolved. V was cut by 0 bases and J by 0 bases, with 12 bases left in between. The germline CDR1 and CDR2 sequences are LGHNA and YSLEER. The length of the CDR3 is 18 residues. CDR3 in DNA: TGCGCCAGCAGCCAAGAAATAATCCTCTCCTCTGGGGCCAACGTCCTGACTTTC. As protein: CASSQEIILSSGANVLTF.

The chain employs TRBV4-1 and TRBJ2-3, with 7 bases fitting TRBD2. The V and J ends lost 3 bases and 0 bases, in that order; junction bases with no gene match: 6. Germline assignment: CDR1 MGHRA and CDR2 YSYEKL. CDR3 length: 16 residues. CDR3 amino acids: CASSHVSGFSTDTQYF. The CDR3 bases are TGCGCCAGCAGCCACGTTAGCGGGTTTAGCACAGATACGCAGTATTTT.

This sequence joins TRBV19 and TRBJ1-1; 7 bases line up with TRBD1. With 7 bases clipped from V and 0 bases from J, the junction kept 2 bases outside the gene matches. Per germline, CDR1 LNHDA and CDR2 SQIVND (reference sequence). This CDR3 is 13 amino acids long. CDR3 sequence reads: CASKGQLNTEAFF. CDR3 in DNA: TGTGCCAGTAAGGGACAGTTGAACACTGAAGCTTTCTTT.